This T cell receptor (beta chain) appears in the sequencing data of a study of blood T cells in healthy people across ages. PCR was performed a second time for roughly 6 to 12 cycles using a sample-barcoded 5' primer and a J-beta primer mix. Using its own MiXCR run on the 5' RACE reads, TCRdb lists one record per CDR3 protein. Found here are about 1,400,000 distinct CDR3 sequences, around 59% of them singletons; the top ten hold over 6.5%. The length of the CDR3 is 13 residues. CDR1 and CDR2 from the germline V gene are SEHNR and FQNEAQ (reference sequence). Germline trimming cut 7 bases from V and 8 bases from J; bases unmatched to any gene: 7.

The sequenced sample was blood. The chain carries TRBV7-9 and TRBJ2-1; 8 bases are a match to TRBD1. The origin of this receptor is a man between 18 and 35 years old in good health. CDR3 sequence: CASTSDRGHEQFF. In DNA form, the CDR3 reads TGTGCCAGCACCAGCGACAGGGGCCATGAGCAGTTCTTC.